This TCR beta chain was sequenced during a study of blood T cells in healthy people across ages. This clonotype appeared a few times. CDR1 and CDR2 (germline): MNHNY, SVGAGI (reference sequence). CDR3 length: 15 residues. V shed 4 bases and J 5 bases; nucleotides not matched to a gene: 5. In each sample, at least 7 million PBMCs were isolated. PCR was performed a second time for about 7 to 11 cycles using a sample-barcoded 5' primer and a J-beta primer mix. At least 3 million CDR3-containing paired-end reads were obtained per sample. In TCRdb, the 5' RACE reads were re-called with MiXCR into one record per CDR3 protein. Of approximately 780,000 distinct CDR3 sequences listed, roughly 24% were seen once; the top ten hold under 3%. The data were also submitted as part of a second study, on T cells of mothers and their children.

Sequencing input: blood. The J gene is TRBJ2-3, the V gene TRBV6-6; 11 nucleotides agree with TRBD1. The sequence derives from a boy younger than 18 in good health. In DNA, the CDR3 is TGTGCCAGCAGTTCACCGGGACAGGGGGGAGATACGCAGTATTTT. The encoded protein is CASSSPGQGGDTQYF.